This T cell receptor beta chain came from a study of cytomegalovirus exposure and HLA in healthy donors. Overall study: The roughly 670 first-cohort repertoires shared a platform with the 120 or so validation repertoires, as reported in a later analysis.

The V segment lost 7 bases and the J segment 10 bases; nucleotides outside the gene matches: 9. Per germline, CDR1 SEHNR and CDR2 FQNEAQ (reference sequence). The CDR3 loop spans 13 amino acids. Details on this clone: The antigen is undetermined.

This table comes from immunoSEQ multiplex PCR, and its TCRdb copy is limited to in-frame clones, with some not included. This sample has under 200,000 clones, with about 90% found just once. Study results and caveats: Rarity held for most TCR sequences, but there were some public TCRs that occurred in many donors.

The receptor was derived from a woman under 30 in good health and CMV-seropositive. Sequences were obtained from PBMCs. The genes are TRBV7-9 and TRBJ2-5, with TRBD2 identical over 10 bases. The DNA of the CDR3 is TGTGCCAGCACAAGCGGGGGGGCTCCGAGCCAGTACTTC. Protein product: CASTSGGAPSQYF.